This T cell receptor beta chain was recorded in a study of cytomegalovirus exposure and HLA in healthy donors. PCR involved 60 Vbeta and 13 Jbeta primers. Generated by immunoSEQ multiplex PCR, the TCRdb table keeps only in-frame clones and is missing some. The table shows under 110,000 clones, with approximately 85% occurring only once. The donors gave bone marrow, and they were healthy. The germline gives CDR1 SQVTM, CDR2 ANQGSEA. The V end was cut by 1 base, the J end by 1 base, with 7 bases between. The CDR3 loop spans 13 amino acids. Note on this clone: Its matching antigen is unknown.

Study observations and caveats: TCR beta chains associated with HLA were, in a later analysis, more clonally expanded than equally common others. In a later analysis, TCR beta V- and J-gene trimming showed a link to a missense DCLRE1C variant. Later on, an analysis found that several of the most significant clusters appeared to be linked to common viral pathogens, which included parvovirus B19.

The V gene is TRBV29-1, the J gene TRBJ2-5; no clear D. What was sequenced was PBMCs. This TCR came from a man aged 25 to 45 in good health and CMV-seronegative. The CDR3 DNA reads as TGCAGCGTTGAAGCAAACAGCCAAGAGACCCAGTACTTC. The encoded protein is CSVEANSQETQYF.